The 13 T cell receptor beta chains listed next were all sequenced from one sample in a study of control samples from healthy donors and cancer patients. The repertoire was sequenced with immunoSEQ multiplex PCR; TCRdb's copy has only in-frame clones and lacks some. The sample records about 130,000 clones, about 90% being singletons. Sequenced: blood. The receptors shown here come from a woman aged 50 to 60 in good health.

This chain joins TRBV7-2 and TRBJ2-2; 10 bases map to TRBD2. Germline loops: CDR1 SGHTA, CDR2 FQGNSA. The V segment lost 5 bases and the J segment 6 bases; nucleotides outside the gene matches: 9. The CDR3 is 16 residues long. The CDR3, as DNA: TGTGCCAGCAGCCTTATCGCTAGCGGGAGTTCCGGGGAGCTGTTTTTT. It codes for CASSLIASGSSGELFF.

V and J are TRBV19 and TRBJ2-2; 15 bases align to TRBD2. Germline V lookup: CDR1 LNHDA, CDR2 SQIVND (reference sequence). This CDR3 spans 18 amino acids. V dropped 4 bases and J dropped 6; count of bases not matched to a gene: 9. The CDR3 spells CASSTRTSGRALPGELFF. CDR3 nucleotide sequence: TGTGCCAGTAGTACCCGGACTAGCGGGAGGGCTTTACCCGGGGAGCTGTTTTTT.

The CDR3, as DNA: TGTGCCATCAGTGAGTCTGTGGGGAAAGCTTTCTTT. This gives the protein CAISESVGKAFF. This sequence joins TRBV10-3 and TRBJ1-1; no clear D gene. Germline V lookup: CDR1 ENHRY, CDR2 SYGVKD. This CDR3 has 12 residues. V was trimmed by 0 bases and J by 9 bases, leaving 8 bases between them.

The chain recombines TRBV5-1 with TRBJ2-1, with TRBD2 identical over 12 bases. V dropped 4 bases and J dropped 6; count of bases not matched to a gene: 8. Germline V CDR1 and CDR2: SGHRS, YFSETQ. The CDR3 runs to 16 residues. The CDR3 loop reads CASSPNLAGGPNEQFF. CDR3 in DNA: TGCGCCAGCAGCCCGAATCTAGCGGGAGGGCCCAATGAGCAGTTCTTC.

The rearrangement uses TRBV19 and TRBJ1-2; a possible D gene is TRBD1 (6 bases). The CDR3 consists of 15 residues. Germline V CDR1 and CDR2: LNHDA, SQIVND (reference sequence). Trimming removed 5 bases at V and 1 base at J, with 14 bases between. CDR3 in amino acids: CASSGNREGNYGYTF. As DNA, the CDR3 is TGTGCCAGTAGTGGAAACAGGGAGGGTAACTATGGCTACACCTTC.

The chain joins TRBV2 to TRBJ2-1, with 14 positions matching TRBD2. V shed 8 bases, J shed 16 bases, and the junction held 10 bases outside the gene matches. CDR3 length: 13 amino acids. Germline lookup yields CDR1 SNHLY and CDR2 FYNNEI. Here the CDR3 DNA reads TGTGCCAGCGGGACTAGCGGGAGTCTAAATCCTTTCTTC. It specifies CASGTSGSLNPFF.

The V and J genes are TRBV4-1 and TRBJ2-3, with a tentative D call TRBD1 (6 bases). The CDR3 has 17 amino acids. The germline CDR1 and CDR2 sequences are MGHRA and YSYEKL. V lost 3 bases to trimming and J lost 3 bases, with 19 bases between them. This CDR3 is CASSHYLVTGNTDTQYF. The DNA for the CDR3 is TGCGCCAGCAGCCATTATTTGGTCACAGGGAATACAGATACGCAGTATTTT.

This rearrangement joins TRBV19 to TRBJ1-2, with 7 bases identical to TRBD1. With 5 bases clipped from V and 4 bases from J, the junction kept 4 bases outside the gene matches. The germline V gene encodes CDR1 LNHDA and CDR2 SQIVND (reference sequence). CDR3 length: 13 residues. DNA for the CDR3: TGTGCCAGTAGTGACCGGGACAGCTATGGCTACACCTTC. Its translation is CASSDRDSYGYTF.

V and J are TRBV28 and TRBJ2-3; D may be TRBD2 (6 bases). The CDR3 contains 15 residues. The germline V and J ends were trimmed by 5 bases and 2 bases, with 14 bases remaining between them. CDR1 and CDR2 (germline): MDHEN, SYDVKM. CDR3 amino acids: CASSRRDSDTDTQYF. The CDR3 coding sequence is TGTGCCAGCAGTCGCCGGGACTCGGACACAGATACGCAGTATTTT.

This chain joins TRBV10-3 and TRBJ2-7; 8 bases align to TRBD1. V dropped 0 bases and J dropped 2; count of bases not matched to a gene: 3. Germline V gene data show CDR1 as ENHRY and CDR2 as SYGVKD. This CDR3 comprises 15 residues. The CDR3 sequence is CAISESAGGAYEQYF. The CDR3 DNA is TGTGCCATCAGTGAGTCGGCAGGGGGCGCCTACGAGCAGTACTTC.

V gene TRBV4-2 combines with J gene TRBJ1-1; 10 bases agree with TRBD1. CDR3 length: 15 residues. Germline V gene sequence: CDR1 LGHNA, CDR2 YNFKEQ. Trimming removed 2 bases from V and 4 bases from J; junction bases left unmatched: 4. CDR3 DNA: TGTGCCAGCAGCCAACCCCGGACAGGGGGCACTGAAGCTTTCTTT. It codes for CASSQPRTGGTEAFF.

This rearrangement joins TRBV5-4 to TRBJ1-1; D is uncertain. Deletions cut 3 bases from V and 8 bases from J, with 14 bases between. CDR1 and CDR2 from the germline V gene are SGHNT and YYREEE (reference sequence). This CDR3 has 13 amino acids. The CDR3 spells CASSSGPRREAFF. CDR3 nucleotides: TGTGCCAGCAGCTCCGGACCGCGGAGAGAAGCTTTCTTT.

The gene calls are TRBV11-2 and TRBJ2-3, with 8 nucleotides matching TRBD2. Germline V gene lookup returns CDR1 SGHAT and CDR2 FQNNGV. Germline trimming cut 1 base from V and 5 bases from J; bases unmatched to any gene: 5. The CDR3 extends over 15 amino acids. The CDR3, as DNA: TGTGCCAGCAGCTTAGCACCCCTAGCGGGAGATACGCAGTATTTT. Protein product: CASSLAPLAGDTQYF.